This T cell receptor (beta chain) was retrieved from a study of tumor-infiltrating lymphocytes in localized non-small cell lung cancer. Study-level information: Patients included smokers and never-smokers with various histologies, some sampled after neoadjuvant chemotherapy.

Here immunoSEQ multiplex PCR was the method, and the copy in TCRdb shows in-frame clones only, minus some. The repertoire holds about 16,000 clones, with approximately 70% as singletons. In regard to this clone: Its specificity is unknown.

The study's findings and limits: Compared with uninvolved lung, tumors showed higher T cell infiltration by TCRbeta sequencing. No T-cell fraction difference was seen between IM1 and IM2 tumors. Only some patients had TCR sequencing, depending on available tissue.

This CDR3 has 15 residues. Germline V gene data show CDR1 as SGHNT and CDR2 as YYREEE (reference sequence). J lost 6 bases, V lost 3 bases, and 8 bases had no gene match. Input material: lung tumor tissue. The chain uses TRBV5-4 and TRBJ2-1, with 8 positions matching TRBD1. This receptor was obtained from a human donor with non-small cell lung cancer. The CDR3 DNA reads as TGTGCCAGCAGCTCAGTTCGGACAGGGAGCAATGAGCAGTTCTTC. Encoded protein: CASSSVRTGSNEQFF.